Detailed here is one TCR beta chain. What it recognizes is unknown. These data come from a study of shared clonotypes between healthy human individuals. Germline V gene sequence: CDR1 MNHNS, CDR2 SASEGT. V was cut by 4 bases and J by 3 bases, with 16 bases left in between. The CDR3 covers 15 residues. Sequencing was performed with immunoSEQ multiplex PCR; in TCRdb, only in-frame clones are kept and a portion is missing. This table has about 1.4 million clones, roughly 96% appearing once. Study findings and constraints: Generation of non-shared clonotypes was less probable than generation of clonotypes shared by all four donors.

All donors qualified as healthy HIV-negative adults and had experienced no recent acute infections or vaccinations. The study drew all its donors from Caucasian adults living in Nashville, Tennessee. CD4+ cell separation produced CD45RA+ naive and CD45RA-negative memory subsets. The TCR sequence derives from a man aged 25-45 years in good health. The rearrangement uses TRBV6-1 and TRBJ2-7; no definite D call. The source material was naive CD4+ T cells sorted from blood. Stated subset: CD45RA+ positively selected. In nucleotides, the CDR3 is TGTGCCAGCAGTGTACCGACCAGGACCCACTACGAGCAGTACTTC. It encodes CASSVPTRTHYEQYF.